Included here is one TCR beta chain sequence, with context. Its antigen is undetermined. These data come from a study of T-cell reconstitution after alpha-beta-depleted transplantation in children. Study observations and caveats: Newly generated T cells supplied most T-cell counts and diversity one year post-transplant. Some patients' high day-60 TCRbeta diversity was traced to surviving recipient T cells and thymic progenitors. Several hundred graft clones that had expanded were reportedly the source of alpha-beta T cells about two months after transplant.

For TCRbeta, the library was prepared with unique molecular identifiers. TCRdb passed the PCR reads through MiXCR, listing each CDR3 protein once. The sample holds about 510,000 distinct CDR3 sequences, about an eighth seen once. This specimen consisted of PBMCs, mostly from graft donor cells, obtained 180 days after TCRalphabeta/CD19-depleted stem cell transplant. This receptor was identified in a female patient under 10 years old who had a stem cell transplant for aplastic anemia, so the T cells may come from the graft donor.

CDR3 coding DNA: TGCAGTGCTAGTAAGCGGGAGACCTACAATGAGCAGTTCTTC. It is translated as CSASKRETYNEQFF. The chain uses TRBV20-1 and TRBJ2-1, with 8 bases aligning to TRBD2. J lost 2 bases, V lost 3 bases, and 3 bases had no gene match. This CDR3 comprises 14 residues. Germline CDR1 reads DFQATT; CDR2 reads SNEGSKA (reference sequence).